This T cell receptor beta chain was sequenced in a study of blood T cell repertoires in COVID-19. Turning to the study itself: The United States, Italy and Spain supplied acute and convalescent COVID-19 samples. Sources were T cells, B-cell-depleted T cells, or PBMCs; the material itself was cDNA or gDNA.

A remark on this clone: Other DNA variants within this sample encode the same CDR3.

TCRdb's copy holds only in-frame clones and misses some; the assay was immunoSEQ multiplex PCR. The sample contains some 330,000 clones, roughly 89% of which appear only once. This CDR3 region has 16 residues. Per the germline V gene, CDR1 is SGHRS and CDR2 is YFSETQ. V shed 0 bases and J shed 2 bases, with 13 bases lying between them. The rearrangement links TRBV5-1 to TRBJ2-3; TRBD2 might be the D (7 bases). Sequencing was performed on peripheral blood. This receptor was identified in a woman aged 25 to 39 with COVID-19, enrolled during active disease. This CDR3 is CASSLVGGGATDTQYF. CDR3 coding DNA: TGCGCCAGCAGCTTGGTCGGCGGGGGCGCCACAGATACGCAGTATTTT.